One T cell receptor (beta chain) is described in this entry. The source of the sample is a study of shared clonotypes between healthy human individuals. Study summary: Ranging from 18 to 49 in age, donors were a couple of women and a few men.

The CDR3 consists of 15 residues. The ends were cut back, 6 bases at V and 3 bases at J, with 18 bases in the middle. Germline V gene sequence: CDR1 SEHNR, CDR2 FQNEAQ (reference sequence). Terminally differentiated effector memory CD45RA+ cells were excluded by CCR7 positive selection of CD45RO-negative cells. The deep-level immunoSEQ assay was used. Repertoires were generated with immunoSEQ multiplex PCR, while TCRdb's copy carries only in-frame clones and drops some. Of some 2.1 million clones listed, about 95% are singletons. The receptor comes from a man aged 18 to 30 in good health. The sample taken for sequencing was naive CD8+ T cells sorted from blood. The V call is TRBV7-9, the J call TRBJ2-7; D is ambiguous. The CDR3 protein is CASSPSPDPDYEQYF. In nucleotides, the CDR3 is TGTGCCAGCAGTCCATCCCCAGACCCAGACTACGAGCAGTACTTC.